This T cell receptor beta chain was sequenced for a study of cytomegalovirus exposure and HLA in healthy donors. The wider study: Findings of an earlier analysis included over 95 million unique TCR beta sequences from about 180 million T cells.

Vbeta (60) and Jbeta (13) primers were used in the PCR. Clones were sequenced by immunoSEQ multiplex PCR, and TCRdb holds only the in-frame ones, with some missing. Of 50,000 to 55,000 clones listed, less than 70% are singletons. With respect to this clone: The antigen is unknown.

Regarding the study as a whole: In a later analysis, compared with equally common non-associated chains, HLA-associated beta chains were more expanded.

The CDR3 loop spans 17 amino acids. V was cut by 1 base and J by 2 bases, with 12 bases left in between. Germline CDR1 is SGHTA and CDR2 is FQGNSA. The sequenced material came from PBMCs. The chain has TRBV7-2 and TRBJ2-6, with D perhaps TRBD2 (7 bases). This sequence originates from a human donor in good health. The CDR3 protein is CASSLEGGGAGANVLTF. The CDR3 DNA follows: TGTGCCAGCAGCTTAGAGGGGGGGGGAGCTGGGGCCAACGTCCTGACTTTC.